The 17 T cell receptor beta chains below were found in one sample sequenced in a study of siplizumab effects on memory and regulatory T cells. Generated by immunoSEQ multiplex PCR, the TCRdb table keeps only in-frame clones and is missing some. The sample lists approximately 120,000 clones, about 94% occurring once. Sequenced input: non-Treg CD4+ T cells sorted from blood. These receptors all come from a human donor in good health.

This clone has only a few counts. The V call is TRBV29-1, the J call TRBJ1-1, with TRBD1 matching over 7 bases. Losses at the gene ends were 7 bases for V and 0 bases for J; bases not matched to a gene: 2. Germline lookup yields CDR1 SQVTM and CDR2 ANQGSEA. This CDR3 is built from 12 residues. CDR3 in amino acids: CSGTGMNTEAFF. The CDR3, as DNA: TGCAGCGGGACAGGCATGAACACTGAAGCTTTCTTT. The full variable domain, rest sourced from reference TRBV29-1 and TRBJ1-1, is SAVISQKPSRDICQRGTSLTIQCQVDSQVTMMFWYRQQPGQSLTLIATANQGSEATYESGFVIDKFPISRPNLTFSTLTVSNMSPEDSSIYLCSGTGMNTEAFFGQGTRLTVV.

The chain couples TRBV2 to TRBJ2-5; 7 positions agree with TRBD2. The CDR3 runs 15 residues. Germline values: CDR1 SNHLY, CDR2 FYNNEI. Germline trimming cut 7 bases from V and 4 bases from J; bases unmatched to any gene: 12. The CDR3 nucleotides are TGTGCCAGCACTCCCCGGGGGGTAGAGTCAGAGACCCAGTACTTC. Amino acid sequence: CASTPRGVESETQYF.

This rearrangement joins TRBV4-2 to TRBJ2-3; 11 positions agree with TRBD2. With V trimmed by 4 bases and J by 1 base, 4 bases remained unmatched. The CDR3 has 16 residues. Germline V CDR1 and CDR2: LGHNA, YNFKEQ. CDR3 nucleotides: TGTGCCAGCAGCCCAACTAGCGGGGGCCGCACAGATACGCAGTATTTT. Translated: CASSPTSGGRTDTQYF.

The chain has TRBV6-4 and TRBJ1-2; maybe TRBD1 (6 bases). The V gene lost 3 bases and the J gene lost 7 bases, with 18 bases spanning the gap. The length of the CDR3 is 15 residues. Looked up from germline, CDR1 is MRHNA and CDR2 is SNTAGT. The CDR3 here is CASSESRQGWGGYTF. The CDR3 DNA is TGTGCCAGCAGTGAATCCCGGCAGGGGTGGGGTGGCTACACCTTC.

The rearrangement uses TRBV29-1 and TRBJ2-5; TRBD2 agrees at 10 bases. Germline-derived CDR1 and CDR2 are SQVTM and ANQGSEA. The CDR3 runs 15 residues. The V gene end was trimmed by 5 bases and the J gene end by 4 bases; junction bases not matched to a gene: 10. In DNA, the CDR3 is TGCAGCGTTCCCGACAAGCGGGGGGGCGCAGAGACCCAGTACTTC. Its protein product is CSVPDKRGGAETQYF.

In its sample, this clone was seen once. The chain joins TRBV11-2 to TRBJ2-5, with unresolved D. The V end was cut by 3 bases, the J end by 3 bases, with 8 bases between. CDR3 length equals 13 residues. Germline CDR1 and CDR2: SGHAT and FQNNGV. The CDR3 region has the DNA TGTGCCAGCAGCTTTCGGTCTAAAGAGACCCAGTACTTC. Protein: CASSFRSKETQYF.

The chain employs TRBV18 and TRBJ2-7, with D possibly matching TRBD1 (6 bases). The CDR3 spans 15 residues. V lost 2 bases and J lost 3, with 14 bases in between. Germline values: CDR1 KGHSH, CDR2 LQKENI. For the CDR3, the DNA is TGTGCCAGCTCACCATCTGTTGCAGGGGTCTACGAGCAGTACTTC. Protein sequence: CASSPSVAGVYEQYF.

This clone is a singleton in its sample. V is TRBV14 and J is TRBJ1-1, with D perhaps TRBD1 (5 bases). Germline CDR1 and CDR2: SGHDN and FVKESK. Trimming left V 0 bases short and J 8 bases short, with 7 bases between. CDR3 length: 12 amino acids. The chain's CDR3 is CASSQDAGEAFF. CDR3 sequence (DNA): TGTGCCAGCAGCCAAGATGCAGGGGAAGCTTTCTTT.

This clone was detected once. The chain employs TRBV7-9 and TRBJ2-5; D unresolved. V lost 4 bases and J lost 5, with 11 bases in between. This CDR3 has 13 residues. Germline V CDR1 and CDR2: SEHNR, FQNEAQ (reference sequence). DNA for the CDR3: TGTGCCAGCAGCTCGACCGATCTGGAGACCCAGTACTTC. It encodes CASSSTDLETQYF.

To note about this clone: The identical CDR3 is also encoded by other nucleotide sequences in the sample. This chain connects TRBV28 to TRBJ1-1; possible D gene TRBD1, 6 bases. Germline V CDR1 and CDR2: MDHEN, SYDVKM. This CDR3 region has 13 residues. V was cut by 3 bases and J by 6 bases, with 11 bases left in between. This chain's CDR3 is CASSLGGLPEAFF. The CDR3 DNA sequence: TGTGCCAGCAGTTTGGGGGGCCTCCCTGAAGCTTTCTTT.

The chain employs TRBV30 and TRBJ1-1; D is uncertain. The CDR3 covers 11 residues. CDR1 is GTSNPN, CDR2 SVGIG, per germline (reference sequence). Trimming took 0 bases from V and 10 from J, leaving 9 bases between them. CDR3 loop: CAWSVGRRAFF. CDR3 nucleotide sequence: TGTGCCTGGAGTGTAGGCAGAAGAGCTTTCTTT.

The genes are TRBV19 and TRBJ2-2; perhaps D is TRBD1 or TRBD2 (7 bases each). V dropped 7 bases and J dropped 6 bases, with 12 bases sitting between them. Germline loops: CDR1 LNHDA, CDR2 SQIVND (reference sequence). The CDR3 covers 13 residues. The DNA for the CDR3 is TGTGCCAGTATGCAGGGGGGGGCCGGGGAGCTGTTTTTT. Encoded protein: CASMQGGAGELFF.

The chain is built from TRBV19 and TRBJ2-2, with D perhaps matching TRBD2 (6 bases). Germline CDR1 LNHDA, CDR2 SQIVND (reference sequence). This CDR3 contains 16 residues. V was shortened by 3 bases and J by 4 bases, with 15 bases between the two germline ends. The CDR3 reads CASSISGTGVTGELFF. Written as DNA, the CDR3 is TGTGCCAGTAGTATTTCCGGGACGGGGGTCACCGGGGAGCTGTTTTTT.

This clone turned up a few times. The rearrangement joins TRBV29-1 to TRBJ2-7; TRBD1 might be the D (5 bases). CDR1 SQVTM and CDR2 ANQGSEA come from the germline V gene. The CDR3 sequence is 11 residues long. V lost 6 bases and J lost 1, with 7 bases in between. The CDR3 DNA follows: TGCAGCGTAGGGGATTCCTACGAGCAGTACTTC. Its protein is CSVGDSYEQYF.

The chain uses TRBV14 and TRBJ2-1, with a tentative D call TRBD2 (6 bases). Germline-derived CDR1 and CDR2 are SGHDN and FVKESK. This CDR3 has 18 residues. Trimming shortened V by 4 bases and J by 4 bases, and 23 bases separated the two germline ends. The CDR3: CASSPLSRGRRGYNEQFF. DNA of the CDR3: TGTGCCAGCAGCCCGCTGAGCCGTGGCCGACGGGGGTACAATGAGCAGTTCTTC.

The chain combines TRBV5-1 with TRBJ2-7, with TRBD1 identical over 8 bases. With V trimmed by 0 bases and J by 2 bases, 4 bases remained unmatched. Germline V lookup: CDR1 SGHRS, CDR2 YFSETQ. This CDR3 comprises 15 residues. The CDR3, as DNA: TGCGCCAGCAGCTTGGGGACAGGGTTGGCCTACGAGCAGTACTTC. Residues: CASSLGTGLAYEQYF.

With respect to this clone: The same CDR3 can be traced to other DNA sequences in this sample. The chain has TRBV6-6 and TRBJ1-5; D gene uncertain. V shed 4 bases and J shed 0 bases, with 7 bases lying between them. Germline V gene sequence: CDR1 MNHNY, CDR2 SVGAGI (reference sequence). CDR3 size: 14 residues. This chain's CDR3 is CASSWGGSNQPQHF. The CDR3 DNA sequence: TGTGCCAGCAGTTGGGGTGGTAGCAATCAGCCCCAGCATTTT.